The clone carrying this T cell receptor beta chain was seen more than once but under ten times. As yet, its antigen is unknown. The data are from a study of cytomegalovirus exposure and HLA in healthy donors. General study findings and limits: A classifier reportedly called cytomegalovirus status with high sensitivity and specificity.

The PCR contained 60 Vbeta and 13 Jbeta primers. Here immunoSEQ multiplex PCR was the method, and the copy in TCRdb shows in-frame clones only, minus some. The sample holds around 100,000 clones, approximately 58% seen once. Germline V gene data show CDR1 as MNHNY and CDR2 as SVGAGI (reference sequence). The V end was cut by 6 bases, the J end by 0 bases, with 12 bases between. The CDR3 contains 15 residues. V and J are TRBV6-6 and TRBJ1-5; D perhaps matches TRBD1 (5 bases). What was sequenced was PBMCs. This TCR was recovered from a woman younger than 45 in good health and CMV-seronegative. For the CDR3, the DNA is TGTGCCAGCAGCCCCGACAGATATAGCAATCAGCCCCAGCATTTT. Translating it yields CASSPDRYSNQPQHF.